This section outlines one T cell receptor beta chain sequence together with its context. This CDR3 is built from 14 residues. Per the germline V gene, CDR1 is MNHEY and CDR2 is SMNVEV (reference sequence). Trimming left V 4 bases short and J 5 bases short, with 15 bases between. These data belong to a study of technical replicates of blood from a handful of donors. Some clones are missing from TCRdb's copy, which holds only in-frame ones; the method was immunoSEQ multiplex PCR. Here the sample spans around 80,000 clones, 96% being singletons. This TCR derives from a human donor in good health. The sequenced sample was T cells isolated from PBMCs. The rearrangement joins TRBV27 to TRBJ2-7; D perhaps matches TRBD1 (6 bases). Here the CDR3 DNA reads TGTGCCAGCAGTTACCTCGGACAGACCCACGAGCAGTACTTC. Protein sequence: CASSYLGQTHEQYF.